This T cell receptor beta chain stems from a study of OX40 agonist ivuxolimab in advanced cancers. Across the study: Ivuxolimab was administered intravenously to patients at 0.01 to 10 mg/kg every 2 weeks. Dose-escalation patients had hepatocellular carcinoma, melanoma, renal cell or head and neck cancer.

The table came from immunoSEQ multiplex PCR; TCRdb's copy has only in-frame clones and leaves some out. The table shows about 72,000 clones, with around 89% occurring only once. Overall study findings and caveats: The 0.1-3.0 mg/kg partial responders had among the lowest clonal expansion.

Germline loops: CDR1 SGHRS, CDR2 YFSETQ. This CDR3 contains 18 residues. With 1 base clipped from V and 7 bases from J, the junction kept 13 bases outside the gene matches. In regard to this clone: Antigen unknown.

This receptor was identified in an adult with an advanced solid tumor such as melanoma, head and neck, liver or kidney cancer. Sequenced here: CD4+ or CD8+ T cells sorted from blood, sampled in a trial of the OX40 agonist ivuxolimab. The rearrangement links TRBV5-1 to TRBJ2-2, with 10 positions matching TRBD2. CDR3 coding DNA: TGCGCCAGCAGCTTGATTCCTAGCGGGAGAGCGAGGGGCGGGGAGCTGTTTTTT. As protein: CASSLIPSGRARGGELFF.